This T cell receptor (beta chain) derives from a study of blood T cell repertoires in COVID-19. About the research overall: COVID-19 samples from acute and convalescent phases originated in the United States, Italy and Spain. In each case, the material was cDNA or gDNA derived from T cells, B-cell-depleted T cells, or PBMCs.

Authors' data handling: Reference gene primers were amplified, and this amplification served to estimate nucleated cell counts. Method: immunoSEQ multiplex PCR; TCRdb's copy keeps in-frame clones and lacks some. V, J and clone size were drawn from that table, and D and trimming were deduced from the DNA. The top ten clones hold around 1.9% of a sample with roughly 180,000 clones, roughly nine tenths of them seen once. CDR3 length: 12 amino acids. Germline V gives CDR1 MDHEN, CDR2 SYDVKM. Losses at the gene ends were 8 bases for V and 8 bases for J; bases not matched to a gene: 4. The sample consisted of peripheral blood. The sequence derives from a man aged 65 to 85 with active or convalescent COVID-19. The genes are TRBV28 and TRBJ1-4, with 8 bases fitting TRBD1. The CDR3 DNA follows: TGTGCCAGCCTGGGACAGGCGGAAAAACTGTTTTTT. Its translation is CASLGQAEKLFF.